This T cell receptor beta chain was documented in a study of identical twins. Findings and limits, study-wide: Sharing of beta out-of-frame sequences by twins showed a weaker excess. Invariant MAIT and iNKT cells are populations that could partly confound zero-insertion analyses.

Healthy Caucasians made up all donors. Template switching created a universal primer site, and the cDNA included unique molecular identifiers. MiXCR, run by TCRdb on the 5' RACE reads, gives a single entry per CDR3 protein. This sample has 300,000 to 400,000 distinct CDR3 sequences, with 7% to 9.5% found just once. This clonotype was seen ten or more times. Its antigen remains unidentified. Trimming removed 4 bases from V and 3 bases from J; junction bases left unmatched: 0. Germline V gene sequence: CDR1 SQVTM, CDR2 ANQGSEA. The CDR3 sequence is 11 residues long. This receptor was obtained from a woman aged 45 to 65 in good health. Sequencing was carried out using naive T cells sorted from blood. The genes are TRBV29-1 and TRBJ2-7, with 7 bases aligning to TRBD1. DNA for the CDR3: TGCAGCGTTGGGACAGGCTACGAGCAGTACTTC. This encodes CSVGTGYEQYF.